Listed here are 3 T cell receptor beta chains from one sample, sequenced in a study of TIL therapy for anti-PD-1-resistant metastatic lung cancer. The immunoSEQ assay was v3. Assay used: immunoSEQ multiplex PCR; TCRdb lists only in-frame clones, some missing. The sample contains approximately 50,000 clones, 75% to 85% of which appear only once. Stated time point: pre-treatment sample, taken before nivolumab and TIL therapy. The specimen was blood, collected at baseline. These receptors were obtained from a person between 30 and 80 years old with non-small cell lung cancer.

This clone was counted once. V gene TRBV24-1 combines with J gene TRBJ1-5; a weak D match, TRBD1 (5 bases). The CDR3 has 14 residues. V was trimmed by 2 bases and J by 4 bases, leaving 8 bases between them. Per germline, CDR1 KGHDR and CDR2 SFDVKD. The CDR3 sequence: CATSDYDRNQPQHF. The CDR3 coding sequence is TGTGCCACCAGTGATTACGACAGAAATCAGCCCCAGCATTTT.

The chain has TRBV6-5 and TRBJ2-1; 7 nucleotides align to TRBD1. CDR1 and CDR2 (germline): MNHEY, SVGAGI. V gave up 8 bases and J gave up 6 bases; unmatched junction bases: 4. CDR3 length: 12 residues. CDR3 loop: CASRAGGNEQFF. The CDR3, as DNA: TGTGCCAGCCGGGCAGGGGGCAATGAGCAGTTCTTC.

CDR3 residues: CASSYVGVRGAYEQYF. The DNA of the CDR3 is TGTGCCAGCAGTTACGTGGGTGTCAGGGGAGCCTACGAGCAGTACTTC. The chain combines TRBV6-5 with TRBJ2-7; weak D call: TRBD1 (6 bases). V lost 2 bases and J 2 bases, leaving 16 bases between the germline ends. CDR1 is MNHEY, CDR2 SVGAGI, per germline. CDR3 size: 16 residues.